The 9 T cell receptor beta chains below were found in one sample sequenced in a study of CD8+ T cells in alopecia areata (dated by TCRdb to between 2018 and 2020). Explained via the paper, the time point label denotes: baseline before oral tofacitinib. The library was made by the immunoSEQ multiplex PCR assay. RNA was extracted from all samples and reverse transcribed into cDNA, which served as template for TCR sequencing. The table comes from immuneACCESS by way of TCRdb, which keeps in-frame sequences with V and J called. Part of the clones is missing from these tables; in studies checked, under half for an unresolved V gene and the rest for unknown reasons. In all, the sample holds tens of thousands of clones, and under 55% of those were seen once. 15% to 20% of the sample goes to the ten largest clones. The sequences come from CD8+ T cells sorted from blood, collected at week 0. All receptors derive from a human donor with alopecia areata.

This chain connects TRBV29-1 to TRBJ2-7; 9 bases are a match to TRBD2. Trimming at V came to 4 bases and at J to 7 bases, leaving 8 bases not matched to a gene. Germline CDR1 is SQVTM and CDR2 is ANQGSEA. The CDR3 is 13 residues long. CDR3 nucleotide sequence: TGCAGCGTTGTTAGCGGGAGACTGGGGGAGCAGTACTTC. Its protein is CSVVSGRLGEQYF.

This clone was seen only a few times. Written as DNA, the CDR3 is TGTGCCAGCAGCGCTCGACTAGCGGGAGGGATCGAGCAGTACTTC. This translates into CASSARLAGGIEQYF. The chain is built from TRBV7-2 and TRBJ2-7, with TRBD2 identical over 14 bases. Germline V gene sequence: CDR1 SGHTA, CDR2 FQGNSA. The V segment lost 5 bases and the J segment 6 bases; nucleotides outside the gene matches: 6. There are 15 residues in the CDR3.

Only a few counts were recorded for this clone. J is TRBJ1-4 and V is TRBV6-5, with D uncertain. Trimming took 9 bases from V and 0 from J, leaving 8 bases between them. Looked up from germline, CDR1 is MNHEY and CDR2 is SVGAGI. The CDR3 has 13 amino acids. In DNA, the CDR3 is TGTGCCAGTGCCTTCACAACTAATGAAAAACTGTTTTTT. This encodes CASAFTTNEKLFF.

This clone was counted only a few times. In nucleotides, the CDR3 is TGTGCCAGCAGCTTAAGGGGACTAGCGGGGGATCTCTACAATGAGCAGTTCTTC. This encodes CASSLRGLAGDLYNEQFF. The V call is TRBV7-2, the J call TRBJ2-1, with 14 bases lining up with TRBD2. The V gene end was trimmed by 2 bases and the J gene end by 3 bases; junction bases not matched to a gene: 6. The CDR3 has 18 amino acids. Germline V gene lookup returns CDR1 SGHTA and CDR2 FQGNSA.

This clone was seen only a few times. This CDR3 is CASSSGGEKTYEQYF. The CDR3 nucleotides are TGTGCCAGCAGCAGCGGCGGTGAGAAAACCTACGAGCAGTACTTC. This chain uses TRBV7-9 with TRBJ2-7; a possible D gene is TRBD2 (5 bases). Germline CDR1 SEHNR, CDR2 FQNEAQ (reference sequence). Trimming pared 5 bases from V and 2 bases from J, leaving 16 bases between. This CDR3 region has 15 residues.

The chain combines TRBV4-1 with TRBJ1-1, with 8 bases lining up with TRBD1. Germline lookup yields CDR1 MGHRA and CDR2 YSYEKL. The length of the CDR3 is 15 residues. Trimming took 2 bases from V and 3 from J; bases not matched to a gene: 5. The CDR3 DNA reads TGCGCCAGCAGCCAACCGACAGGGGTCCACACTGAAGCTTTCTTT. Residues: CASSQPTGVHTEAFF.

The rearrangement links TRBV7-8 to TRBJ2-7, with D possibly being TRBD1 or TRBD2 (5 bases each). Trimming stripped 3 bases from V and 5 bases from J, with 17 bases between. The CDR3 covers 15 residues. The germline CDR1 and CDR2 sequences are SGHVS and FQNEAQ. The CDR3 DNA follows: TGTGCCAGCAGCTTTAAGGGGCGACTGGGGGACGAGCAGTACTTC. Protein sequence: CASSFKGRLGDEQYF.

A note on this clone: The junction departs from the called germline gene at one end, perhaps through a read error. The V and J genes are TRBV2 and TRBJ2-1; no reliable D call. Germline loops: CDR1 SNHLY, CDR2 FYNNEI. The length of the CDR3 is 12 residues. The CDR3 bases are TGTGCCAGCAGACCAGTAGCTACCTCTCCCCTCTTC. Its translation is CASRPVATSPLF.

This clone was counted a few times. J is TRBJ1-1 and V is TRBV5-8; D remains ambiguous. With 2 bases removed from V and 2 bases from J, the gap between germline ends came to 7 bases. This CDR3 has 13 residues. Germline V gene sequence: CDR1 SGHTS, CDR2 YDEGEE. DNA for the CDR3: TGTGCCAGCAGCTTAGGCGCAAACACTGAAGCTTTCTTT. Translating gives CASSLGANTEAFF.